This T cell receptor (beta chain) was sequenced in a study of early T cells in non-severe SARS-CoV-2 infection listed by TCRdb under 2021. Concerning the study at large: Bulk RNA from unsorted whole blood was used for TCR sequencing, so alpha and beta chains could not be paired. Overall results and qualifications from the work: VDJdb matching was skewed toward anti-spike CD8 responses, so virus-specific expansions were likely underestimated and private and CD4 specificities were missed.

On this clonotype itself: Its target antigen remains unknown. A read error may be the cause here, since a much bigger clone is one base away.

Compared with germline, V lacks 2 bases and J lacks 10 bases; bases without a gene match: 11. The CDR3, cysteine through phenylalanine, is 17 amino acids long. The DNA shown is the 51-base CDR3, in frame from base 1. A case-control design nested within a healthcare worker cohort in London, UK, was used, with weekly nasopharyngeal swab PCR tests and blood sampling performed. Between 23 and 31 March 2020, the week of the UK lockdown, healthcare workers were enrolled and then followed up weekly for as long as 16 weeks. Receptor libraries were prepared by 5' RACE. Data came from a NextSeq 500. In the TCR library protocol, unique molecular identifiers were attached to individual cDNA molecules to correct for PCR bias and sequencing error. TCR alpha and beta chains were both sequenced, and the abundances of alpha and beta sequences in each sample were closely correlated with each other. The authors' pipeline ran thus. Decombinator V4 was used to perform V gene, J gene and CDR3 annotation of TCR sequences. TCRs were defined as expanded if a significant change between any two time points was detected under a Poisson model with p below 0.0001. TCR abundances were normalised to the total number of TCRs sequenced per sample and expressed as counts per million. MAIT TCRs were defined by TRAV1-2 paired with TRAJ12, TRAJ20 or TRAJ33, and iNKT TCRs by TRAV10 paired with TRAJ18. VDJdb, accessed 1 November 2021, was searched for CMV, EBV and SARS-CoV-2 annotated TCRs, excluding TCRs annotated for multiple antigens. The public reads were reprocessed in TCRdb via fastp at Q25 and MiXCR, keeping in-frame beta chains. Each CDR3 protein appears once, grouped with its most common genes and DNA. Here the V and J calls rest on TCRdb's processing, not on the authors' analysis. The sample contains tens of thousands of distinct CDR3 sequences, roughly 13% of them found a single time. 1.2% to 1.5% of the sample lies in the top ten.

This clonotype was obtained from an adult who was a healthcare worker with PCR-confirmed SARS-CoV-2 infection or an uninfected control (not recorded which). Sequencing input: whole blood. The rearranged chain carries TRBV12-3 or TRBV12-4 and TRBJ2-1; 13 middle bases align to TRBD2. CDR3 reads: CASSLTTGLAGVGEQFF. DNA sequence: TGTGCCAGCAGTTTAACCACCGGACTAGCGGGGGTCGGCGAGCAGTTCTTC.